This T cell receptor (beta chain) derives from a study of cytomegalovirus exposure and HLA in healthy donors. Whole-study context: Earlier work reported 117 million unique TCR beta sequences from some 170 million T cells. Whole-study results and caveats: Association with HLA alleles at 0.05 false discovery rate was found for around 17,000 TCR beta sequences in a later analysis. On later analysis, the bulk of CMV-associated TCR beta chains appeared to be HLA-restricted. A later analysis appeared to link common viral pathogens to several of the most significant clusters.

Points on this clone: Its antigen is not known.

The PCR employed 60 Vbeta primers together with 13 Jbeta primers. Sequencing used immunoSEQ multiplex PCR; TCRdb keeps in-frame clones, though not all of them. The sample contains some 140,000 clones, roughly 77% of which appear only once. The germline CDR1 and CDR2 sequences are SGDLS and YYNGEE. V trimming: 5 bases; J trimming: 2 bases; junction bases outside the gene matches: 10. The CDR3 sequence is 15 residues long. The chain recombines TRBV9 with TRBJ2-7; 7 positions agree with TRBD2. Material: PBMCs. This receptor was identified in a female donor in good health and CMV-seronegative. The CDR3 sequence is CASSLDGGGPYEQYF. CDR3 nucleotide sequence: TGTGCCAGCAGTCTAGACGGGGGAGGGCCCTACGAGCAGTACTTC.